This T cell receptor beta chain was retrieved from a study of blood T cells in healthy people across ages. Germline-derived CDR1 and CDR2 are SQVTM and ANQGSEA. V lost 3 bases and J lost 4, with 15 bases in between. The CDR3 length is 14 residues. In this sample, this clonotype turned up a few times. Its matching antigen is unknown. The second PCR ran roughly 7 to 11 cycles with a sample-barcoded 5' primer and J-beta primers. Every cDNA molecule bore a tag from a template-switch adaptor containing 12 random nucleotides. TCRdb fed the 5' RACE reads into MiXCR, producing one record per CDR3 protein. The sample lists over 700,000 distinct CDR3 sequences, roughly 25% occurring once. Points from the study as a whole: Naive CD4+ cell counts and diversity both ran higher in long-lived than in aged donors.

These same records also appear under a second study, on T cells of mothers and their children. This second study says: Extracted RNA, in its entirety, went into cDNA synthesis at about 1.5 ug per 15 ul. Slightly higher overlap, not significant, was seen in related mother-child pairs than in unrelated pairs.

The chain employs TRBV29-1 and TRBJ1-1; D perhaps matches TRBD1 (5 bases). The sequencing input was blood. This receptor was obtained from a boy younger than 18 in good health. In DNA form, the CDR3 reads TGCAGCGTTGAGGGCAGGGTTCAAGGCACTGAAGCTTTCTTT. The encoded protein is CSVEGRVQGTEAFF.